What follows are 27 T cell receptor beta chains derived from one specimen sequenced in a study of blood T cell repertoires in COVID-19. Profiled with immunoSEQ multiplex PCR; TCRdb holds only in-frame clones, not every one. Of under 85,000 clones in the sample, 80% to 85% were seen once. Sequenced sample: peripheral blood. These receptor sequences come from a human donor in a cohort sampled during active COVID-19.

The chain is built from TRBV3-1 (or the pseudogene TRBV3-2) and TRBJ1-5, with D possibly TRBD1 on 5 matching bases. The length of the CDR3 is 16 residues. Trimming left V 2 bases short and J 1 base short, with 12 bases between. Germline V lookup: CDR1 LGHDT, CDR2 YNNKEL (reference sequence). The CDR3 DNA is TGTGCCAGCAGCCAATCCGGGCGGGGGAGCAATCAGCCCCAGCATTTT. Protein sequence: CASSQSGRGSNQPQHF.

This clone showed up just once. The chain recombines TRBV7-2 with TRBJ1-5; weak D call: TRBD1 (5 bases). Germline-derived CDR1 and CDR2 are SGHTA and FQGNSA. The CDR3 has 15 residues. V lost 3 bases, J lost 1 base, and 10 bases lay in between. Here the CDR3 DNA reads TGTGCCAGCAGCTTTCGGCAGGGAAGCAATCAGCCCCAGCATTTT. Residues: CASSFRQGSNQPQHF.

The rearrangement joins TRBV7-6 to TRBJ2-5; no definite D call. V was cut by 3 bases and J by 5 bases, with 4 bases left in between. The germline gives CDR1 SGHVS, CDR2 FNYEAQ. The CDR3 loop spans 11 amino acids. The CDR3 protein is CASSFGETQYF. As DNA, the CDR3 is TGTGCCAGCAGCTTCGGGGAGACCCAGTACTTC. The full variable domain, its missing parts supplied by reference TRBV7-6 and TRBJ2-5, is GAGVSQSPRYKVTKRGQDVALRCDPISGHVSLYWYRQALGQGPEFLTYFNYEAQQDKSGLPNDRFSAERPEGSISTLTIQRTEQRDSAMYRCASSFGETQYFGPGTRLLVL.

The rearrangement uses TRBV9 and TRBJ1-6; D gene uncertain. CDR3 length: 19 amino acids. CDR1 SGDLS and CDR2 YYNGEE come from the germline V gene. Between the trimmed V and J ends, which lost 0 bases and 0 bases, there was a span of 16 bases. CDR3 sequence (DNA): TGTGCCAGCAGCGTAGCACCTCGGGAAGTGGGCTCCTATAATTCACCCCTCCACTTT. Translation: CASSVAPREVGSYNSPLHF.

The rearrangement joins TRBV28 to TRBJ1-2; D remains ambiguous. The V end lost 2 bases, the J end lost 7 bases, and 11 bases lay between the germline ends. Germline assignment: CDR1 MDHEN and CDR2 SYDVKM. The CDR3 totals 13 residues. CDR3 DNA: TGTGCCAGCAGTTTACACGATCAGCGTGGCTACACCTTC. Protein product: CASSLHDQRGYTF.

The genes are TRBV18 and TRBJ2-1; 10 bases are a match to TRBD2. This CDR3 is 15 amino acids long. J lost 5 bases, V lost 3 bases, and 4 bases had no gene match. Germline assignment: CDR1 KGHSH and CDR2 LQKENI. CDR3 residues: CASSPAAGGNNEQFF. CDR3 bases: TGTGCCAGCTCACCCGCAGCGGGGGGGAACAATGAGCAGTTCTTC.

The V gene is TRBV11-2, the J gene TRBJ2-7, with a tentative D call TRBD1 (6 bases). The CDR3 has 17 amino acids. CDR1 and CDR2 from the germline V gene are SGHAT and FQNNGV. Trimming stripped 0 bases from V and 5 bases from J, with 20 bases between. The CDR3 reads CASSLDPLQGTTDEQYF. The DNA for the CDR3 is TGTGCCAGCAGCTTAGATCCCCTACAGGGTACCACGGACGAGCAGTACTTC.

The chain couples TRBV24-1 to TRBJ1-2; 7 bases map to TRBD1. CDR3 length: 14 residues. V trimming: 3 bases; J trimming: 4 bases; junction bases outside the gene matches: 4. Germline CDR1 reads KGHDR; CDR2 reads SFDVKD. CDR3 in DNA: TGTGCCACCAGTGATAGATACAGGGGCTATGGCTACACCTTC. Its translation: CATSDRYRGYGYTF.

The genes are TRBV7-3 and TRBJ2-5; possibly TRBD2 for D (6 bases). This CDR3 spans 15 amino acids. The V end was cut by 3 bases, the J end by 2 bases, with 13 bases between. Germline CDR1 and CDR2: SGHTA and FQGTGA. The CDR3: CASSFQPGRQETQYF. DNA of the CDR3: TGTGCCAGCAGCTTTCAGCCAGGGAGGCAAGAGACCCAGTACTTC.

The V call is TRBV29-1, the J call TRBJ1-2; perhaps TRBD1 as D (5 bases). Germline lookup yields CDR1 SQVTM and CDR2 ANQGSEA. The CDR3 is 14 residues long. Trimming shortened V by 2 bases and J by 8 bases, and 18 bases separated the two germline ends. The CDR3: CSVESLGTFYGYTF. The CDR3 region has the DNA TGCAGCGTTGAATCGTTGGGGACTTTTTACGGCTACACCTTC.

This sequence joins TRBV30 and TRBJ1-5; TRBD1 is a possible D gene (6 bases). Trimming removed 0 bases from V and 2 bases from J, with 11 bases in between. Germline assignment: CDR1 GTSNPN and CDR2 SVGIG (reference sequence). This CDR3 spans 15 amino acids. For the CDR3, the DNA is TGTGCCTGGAGTGTATTAGGGACACGCAATCAGCCCCAGCATTTT. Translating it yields CAWSVLGTRNQPQHF.

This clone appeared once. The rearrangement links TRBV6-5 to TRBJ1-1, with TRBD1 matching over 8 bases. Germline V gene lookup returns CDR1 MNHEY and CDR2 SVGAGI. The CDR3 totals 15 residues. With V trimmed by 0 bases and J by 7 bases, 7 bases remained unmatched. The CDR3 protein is CASSYSGRGLVEAFF. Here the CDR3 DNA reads TGTGCCAGCAGTTACTCTGGCAGGGGGCTGGTTGAAGCTTTCTTT.

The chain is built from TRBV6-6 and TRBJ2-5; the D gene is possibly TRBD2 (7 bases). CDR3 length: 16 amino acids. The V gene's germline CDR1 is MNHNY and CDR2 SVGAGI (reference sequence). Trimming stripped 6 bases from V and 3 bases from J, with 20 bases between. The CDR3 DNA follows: TGTGCCAGCAGAACGGCGAGGGGGGGCCATAAAGAGACCCAGTACTTC. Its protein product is CASRTARGGHKETQYF.

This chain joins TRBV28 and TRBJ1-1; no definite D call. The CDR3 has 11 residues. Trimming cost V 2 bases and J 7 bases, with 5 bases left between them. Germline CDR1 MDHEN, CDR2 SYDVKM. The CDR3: CASSLGSEAFF. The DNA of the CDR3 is TGTGCCAGCAGTTTAGGCAGTGAAGCTTTCTTT.

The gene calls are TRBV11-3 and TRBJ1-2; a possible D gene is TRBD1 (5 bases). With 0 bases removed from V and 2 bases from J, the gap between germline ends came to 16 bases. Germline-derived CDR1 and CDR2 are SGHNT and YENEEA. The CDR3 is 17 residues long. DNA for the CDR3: TGTGCCAGCAGCTTAGAGGGGTTCGAGACAGTAAACTATGGCTACACCTTC. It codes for CASSLEGFETVNYGYTF.

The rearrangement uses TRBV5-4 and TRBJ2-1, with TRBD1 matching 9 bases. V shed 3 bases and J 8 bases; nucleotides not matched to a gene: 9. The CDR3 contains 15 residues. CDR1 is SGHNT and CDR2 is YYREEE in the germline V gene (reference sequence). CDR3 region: CASSWGDRVSYEQFF. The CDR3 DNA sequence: TGTGCCAGCAGCTGGGGGGACAGGGTGTCCTATGAGCAGTTCTTC.

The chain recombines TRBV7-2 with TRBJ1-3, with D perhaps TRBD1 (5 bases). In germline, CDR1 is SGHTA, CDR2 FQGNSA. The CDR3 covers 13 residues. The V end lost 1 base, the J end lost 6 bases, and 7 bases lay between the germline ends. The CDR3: CASSLVRENTIYF. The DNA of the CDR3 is TGTGCCAGCAGCTTAGTCAGGGAAAACACCATATATTTT.

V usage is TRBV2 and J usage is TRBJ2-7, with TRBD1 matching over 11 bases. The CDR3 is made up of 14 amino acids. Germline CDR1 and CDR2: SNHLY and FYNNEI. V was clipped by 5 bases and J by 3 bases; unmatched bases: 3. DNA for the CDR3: TGTGCCAGCAGTTTGGGACAGGGGGGCTACGAGCAGTACTTC. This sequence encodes CASSLGQGGYEQYF.

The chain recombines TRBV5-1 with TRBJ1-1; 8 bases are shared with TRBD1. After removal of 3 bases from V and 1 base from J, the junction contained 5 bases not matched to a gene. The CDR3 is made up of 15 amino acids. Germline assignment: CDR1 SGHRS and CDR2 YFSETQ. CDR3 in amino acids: CASSSGTGKNTEAFF. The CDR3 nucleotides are TGCGCCAGCAGCTCCGGGACAGGAAAGAACACTGAAGCTTTCTTT.

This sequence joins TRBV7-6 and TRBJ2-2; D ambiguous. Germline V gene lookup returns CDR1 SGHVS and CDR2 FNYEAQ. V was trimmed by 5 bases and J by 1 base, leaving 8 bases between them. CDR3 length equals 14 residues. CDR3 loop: CASSVLVNTGELFF. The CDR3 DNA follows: TGTGCCAGCAGCGTTCTAGTGAACACCGGGGAGCTGTTTTTT. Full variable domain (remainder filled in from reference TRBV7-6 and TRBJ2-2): GAGVSQSPRYKVTKRGQDVALRCDPISGHVSLYWYRQALGQGPEFLTYFNYEAQQDKSGLPNDRFSAERPEGSISTLTIQRTEQRDSAMYRCASSVLVNTGELFFGEGSRLTVL.

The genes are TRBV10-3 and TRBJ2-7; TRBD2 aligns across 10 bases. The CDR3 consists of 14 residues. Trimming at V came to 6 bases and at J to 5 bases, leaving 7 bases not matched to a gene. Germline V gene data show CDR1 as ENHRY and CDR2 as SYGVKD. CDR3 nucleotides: TGTGCCATCAGGGAGCGGGGGGGCTTCCACGAGCAGTACTTC. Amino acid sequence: CAIRERGGFHEQYF.

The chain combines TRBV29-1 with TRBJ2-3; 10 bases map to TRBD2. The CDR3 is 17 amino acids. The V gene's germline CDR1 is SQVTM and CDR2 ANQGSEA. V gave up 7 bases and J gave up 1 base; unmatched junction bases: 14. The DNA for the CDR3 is TGCAGCGCCCAGGGGGTAGCGGGGGGCCGACGCACAGATACGCAGTATTTT. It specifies CSAQGVAGGRRTDTQYF.

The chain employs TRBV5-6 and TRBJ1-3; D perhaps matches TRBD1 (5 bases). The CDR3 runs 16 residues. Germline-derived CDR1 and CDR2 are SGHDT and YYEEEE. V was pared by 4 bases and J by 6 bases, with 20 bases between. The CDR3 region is CASSPGGIRGENTIYF. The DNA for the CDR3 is TGTGCCAGCAGCCCCGGTGGAATAAGGGGTGAAAACACCATATATTTT.

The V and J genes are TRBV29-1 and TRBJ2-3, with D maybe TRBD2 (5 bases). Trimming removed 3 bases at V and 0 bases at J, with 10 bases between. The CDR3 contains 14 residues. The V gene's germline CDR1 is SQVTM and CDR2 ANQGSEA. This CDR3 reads CSVDVGSSTDTQYF. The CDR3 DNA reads TGCAGCGTTGACGTGGGGAGTAGCACAGATACGCAGTATTTT.

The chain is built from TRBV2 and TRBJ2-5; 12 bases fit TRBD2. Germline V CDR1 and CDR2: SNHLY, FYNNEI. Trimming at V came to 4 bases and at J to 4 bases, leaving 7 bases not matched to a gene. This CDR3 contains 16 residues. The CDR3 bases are TGTGCCAGCAGTGTGCTAGCGGGGGGGCCAGCAGAGACCCAGTACTTC. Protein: CASSVLAGGPAETQYF.

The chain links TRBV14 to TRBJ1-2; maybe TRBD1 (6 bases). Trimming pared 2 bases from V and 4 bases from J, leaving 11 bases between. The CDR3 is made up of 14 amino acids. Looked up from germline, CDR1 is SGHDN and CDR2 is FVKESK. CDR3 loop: CASSQQQGSYGYTF. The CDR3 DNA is TGTGCCAGCAGCCAACAACAGGGATCCTATGGCTACACCTTC.

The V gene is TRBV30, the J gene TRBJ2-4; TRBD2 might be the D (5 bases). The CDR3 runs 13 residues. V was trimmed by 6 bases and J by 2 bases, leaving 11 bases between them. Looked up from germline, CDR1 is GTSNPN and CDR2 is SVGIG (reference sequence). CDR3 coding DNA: TGTGCCTGTACTAGGGAGTCCAAAAACATTCAGTACTTC. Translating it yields CACTRESKNIQYF.